The 9 T cell receptor beta chains reported below all come from one sample, sequenced in a study of blood T cells in healthy people across ages. With a J-beta primer mix and a sample-barcoded 5' primer, a second PCR ran about 6 to 11 cycles. In TCRdb, the 5' RACE reads were re-called with MiXCR into one record per CDR3 protein. This sample yields nearly 800,000 distinct CDR3 sequences, of which more than 55% are seen a single time; roughly 24% belongs to the top ten. The specimen sequenced was blood. These receptors all come from a man aged 35-49 years in good health.

The rearrangement links TRBV7-2 to TRBJ2-1; 14 bases align to TRBD2. Germline assignment: CDR1 SGHTA and CDR2 FQGNSA. The CDR3 contains 18 residues. V lost 4 bases and J lost 4; bases outside the gene matches: 9. The CDR3 DNA reads TGTGCCAGCAGCTCCGGGACTAGCGGGAGTTGGGGTTACAATGAGCAGTTCTTC. Protein: CASSSGTSGSWGYNEQFF.

This rearrangement joins TRBV20-1 to TRBJ2-3; unclear D gene. This CDR3 region has 11 residues. Germline CDR1 is DFQATT and CDR2 is SNEGSKA (reference sequence). Here the CDR3 reads CSAEATDTQYF. As DNA, the CDR3 is TGCAGCGCCGAGGCTACAGATACGCAGTATTTT.

This CDR3 is CSARRRLARETQYF. The CDR3 DNA follows: TGCAGTGCTAGAAGGAGACTAGCGAGGGAGACCCAGTACTTC. The J gene is TRBJ2-5, the V gene TRBV20-1; 8 bases align to TRBD2. Germline V gene data show CDR1 as DFQATT and CDR2 as SNEGSKA (reference sequence). The CDR3 loop spans 14 amino acids. The trim removed 2 bases at V and 5 bases at J, leaving 7 bases unmatched.

The V call is TRBV2, the J call TRBJ2-7, with D uncertain. Germline V gives CDR1 SNHLY, CDR2 FYNNEI. This CDR3 is built from 11 residues. Between the trimmed V and J ends, which lost 7 bases and 1 base, there was a span of 5 bases. The CDR3 is CASIISYEQYF. For the CDR3, the DNA is TGTGCCAGCATAATTTCCTACGAGCAGTACTTC.

J is TRBJ1-1 and V is TRBV9, with D possibly being TRBD1 (6 bases). Trimming took 1 base from V and 1 from J, leaving 11 bases between them. Germline values: CDR1 SGDLS, CDR2 YYNGEE. The CDR3 is made up of 15 amino acids. The CDR3: CASSVSGQSNTEAFF. CDR3 coding DNA: TGTGCCAGCAGCGTATCGGGACAATCGAACACTGAAGCTTTCTTT.

This chain connects TRBV28 to TRBJ1-1; 7 positions match TRBD1. Germline CDR1 reads MDHEN; CDR2 reads SYDVKM. The J segment lost 1 base and the V segment lost 5 bases, leaving 7 bases of the junction unmatched. This CDR3 has 15 amino acids. CDR3 residues: CASSPGGTGNTEAFF. CDR3 DNA: TGTGCCAGCAGTCCAGGGGGTACAGGGAACACTGAAGCTTTCTTT. Filled out from reference TRBV28 and TRBJ1-1, the complete variable domain reads DVKVTQSSRYLVKRTGEKVFLECVQDMDHENMFWYRQDPGLGLRLIYFSYDVKMKEKGDIPEGYSVSREKKERFSLILESASTNQTSMYLCASSPGGTGNTEAFFGQGTRLTVV.

The V call is TRBV28, the J call TRBJ2-7, with D perhaps matching TRBD2 (6 bases). Germline lookup yields CDR1 MDHEN and CDR2 SYDVKM. V dropped 5 bases and J dropped 6 bases, with 17 bases sitting between them. There are 14 residues in the CDR3. CDR3 protein: CASSVSRLGGEQYF. The CDR3 coding sequence is TGTGCCAGCAGTGTCTCGCGGCTGGGGGGCGAGCAGTACTTC.

The rearrangement links TRBV7-2 to TRBJ1-1, with D maybe TRBD1 (6 bases). The germline V gene encodes CDR1 SGHTA and CDR2 FQGNSA. Trimming removed 4 bases at V and 10 bases at J, with 16 bases between. CDR3 length: 13 residues. CDR3 residues: CASSYPWGAGAFF. CDR3 sequence (DNA): TGTGCCAGCAGCTACCCCTGGGGGGCGGGAGCTTTCTTT.

This clonotype occurred a few times. The chain combines TRBV5-1 with TRBJ2-3, with TRBD2 matching 9 bases. The germline CDR1 and CDR2 sequences are SGHRS and YFSETQ. CDR3 size: 16 residues. The V gene end was trimmed by 1 base and the J gene end by 1 base; junction bases not matched to a gene: 4. The chain's CDR3 is CASSLSVAGGTDTQYF. The CDR3 DNA reads as TGCGCCAGCAGCTTGTCGGTAGCGGGAGGCACAGATACGCAGTATTTT.